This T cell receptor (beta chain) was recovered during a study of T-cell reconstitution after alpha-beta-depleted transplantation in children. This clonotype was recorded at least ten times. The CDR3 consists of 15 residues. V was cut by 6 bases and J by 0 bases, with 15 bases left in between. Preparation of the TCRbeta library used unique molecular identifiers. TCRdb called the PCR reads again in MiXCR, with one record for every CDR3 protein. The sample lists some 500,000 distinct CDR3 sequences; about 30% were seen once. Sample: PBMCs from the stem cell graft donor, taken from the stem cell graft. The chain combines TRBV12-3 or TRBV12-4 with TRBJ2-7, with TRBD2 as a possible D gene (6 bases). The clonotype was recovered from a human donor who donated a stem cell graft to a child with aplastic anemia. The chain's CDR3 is CASSPGVAVSYEQYF. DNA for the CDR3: TGTGCCAGCAGCCCTGGGGTAGCGGTCTCCTACGAGCAGTACTTC.